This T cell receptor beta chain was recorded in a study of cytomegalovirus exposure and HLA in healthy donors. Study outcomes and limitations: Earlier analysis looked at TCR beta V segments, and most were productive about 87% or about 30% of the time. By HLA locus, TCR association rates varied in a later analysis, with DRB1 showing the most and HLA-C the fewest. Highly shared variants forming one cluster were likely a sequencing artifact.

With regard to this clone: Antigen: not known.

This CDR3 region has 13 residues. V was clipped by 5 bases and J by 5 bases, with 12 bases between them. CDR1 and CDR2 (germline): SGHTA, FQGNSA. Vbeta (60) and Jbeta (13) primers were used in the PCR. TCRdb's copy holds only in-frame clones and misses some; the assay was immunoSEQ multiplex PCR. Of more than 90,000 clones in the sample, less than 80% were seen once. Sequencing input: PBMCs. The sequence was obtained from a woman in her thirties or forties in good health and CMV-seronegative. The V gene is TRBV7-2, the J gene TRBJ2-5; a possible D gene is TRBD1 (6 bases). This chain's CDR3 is CASSLGGMETQYF. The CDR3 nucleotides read TGTGCCAGCAGCCTTGGGGGCATGGAGACCCAGTACTTC.